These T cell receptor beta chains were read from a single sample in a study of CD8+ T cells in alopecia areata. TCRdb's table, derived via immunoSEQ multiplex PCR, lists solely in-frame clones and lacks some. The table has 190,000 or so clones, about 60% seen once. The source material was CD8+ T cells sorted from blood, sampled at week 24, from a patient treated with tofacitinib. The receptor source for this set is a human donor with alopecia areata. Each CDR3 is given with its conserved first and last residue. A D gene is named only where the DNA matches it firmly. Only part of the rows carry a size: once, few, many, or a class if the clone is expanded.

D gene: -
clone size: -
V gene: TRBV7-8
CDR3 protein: CASSKGASYGYTF

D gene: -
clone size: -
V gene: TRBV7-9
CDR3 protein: CASSPASYEQYF

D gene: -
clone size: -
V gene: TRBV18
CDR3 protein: CASSPNGDGYTF

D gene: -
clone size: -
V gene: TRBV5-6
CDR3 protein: CASSPGRAYEQYF

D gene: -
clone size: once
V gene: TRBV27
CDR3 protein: CASSLRQGGETQYF

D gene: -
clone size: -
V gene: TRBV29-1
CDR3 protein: CSVEEVGLSGWGTGELFF

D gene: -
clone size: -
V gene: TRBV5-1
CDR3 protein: CASRPTAGSPYEQYF

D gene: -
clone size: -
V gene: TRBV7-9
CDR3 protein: CASSLGTGSYQPQHF

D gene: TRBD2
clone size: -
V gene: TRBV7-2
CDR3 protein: CASSLAGGNEQFF

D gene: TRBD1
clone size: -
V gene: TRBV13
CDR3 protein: CASTSTGLTEAFF

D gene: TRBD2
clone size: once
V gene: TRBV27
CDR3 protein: CASGKLAGSSYEQYF

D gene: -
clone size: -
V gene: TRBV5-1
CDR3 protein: CASSLFLPFNEQFF

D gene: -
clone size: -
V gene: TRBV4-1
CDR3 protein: CASSQERGLQPQHF

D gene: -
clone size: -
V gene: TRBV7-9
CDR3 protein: CASSPPLQSTGELFF

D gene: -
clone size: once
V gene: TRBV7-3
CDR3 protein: CASSLEVSTEAFF

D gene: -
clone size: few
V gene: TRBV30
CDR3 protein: CAWSVGGKQPQHF

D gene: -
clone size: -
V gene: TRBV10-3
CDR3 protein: CAISESWGRHGYTF

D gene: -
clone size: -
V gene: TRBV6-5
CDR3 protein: CASSPGTRGTDTQYF

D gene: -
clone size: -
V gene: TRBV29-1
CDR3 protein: CSTGGSRNTEAFF

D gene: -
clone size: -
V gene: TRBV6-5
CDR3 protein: CASSYGGHTYEQYF

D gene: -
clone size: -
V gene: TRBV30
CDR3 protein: CAWSGTANIQYF

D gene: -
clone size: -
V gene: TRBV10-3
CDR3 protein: CAINEGSPSEAFF

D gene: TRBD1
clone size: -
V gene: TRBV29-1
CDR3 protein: CSIKAGTGALEQYF

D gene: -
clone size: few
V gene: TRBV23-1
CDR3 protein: CASRQRAENQPQHF

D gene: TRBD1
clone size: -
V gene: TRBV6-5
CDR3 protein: CASSLPGQKNIQYF

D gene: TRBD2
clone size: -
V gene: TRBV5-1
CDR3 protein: CASSSSSGGLYNEQFF

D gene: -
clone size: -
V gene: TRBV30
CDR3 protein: CAWSLAGQLYGYTF

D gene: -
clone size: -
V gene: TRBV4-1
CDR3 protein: CASSLNTEAFF

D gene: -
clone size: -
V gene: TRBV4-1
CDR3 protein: CASSQDHRDSAEAFF

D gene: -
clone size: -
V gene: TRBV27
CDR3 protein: CASSPHWGLGYSNQPQHF

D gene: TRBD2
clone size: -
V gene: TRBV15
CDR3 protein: CATSRGGGGNYEQYF

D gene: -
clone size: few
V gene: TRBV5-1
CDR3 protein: CASSLERGTDGYTF

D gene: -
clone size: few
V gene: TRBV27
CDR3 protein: CASSEGPYEQYF

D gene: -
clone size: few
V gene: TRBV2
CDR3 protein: CASVQGRETQYF

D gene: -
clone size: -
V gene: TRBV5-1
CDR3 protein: CASSLEGGQINEQFF

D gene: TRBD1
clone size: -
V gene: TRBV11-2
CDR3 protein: CASSTGEETQYF

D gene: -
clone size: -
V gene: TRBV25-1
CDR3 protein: CASSEYLLAGELFF

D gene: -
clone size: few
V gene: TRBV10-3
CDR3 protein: CAIMGEPNTEAFF

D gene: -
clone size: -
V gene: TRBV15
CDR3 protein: CAAGRKRGTNQPQHF

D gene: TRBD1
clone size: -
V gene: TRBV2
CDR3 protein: CASSEITGGVEQYF